This T cell receptor (beta chain) was captured in a study of response to subunit inactivated influenza vaccine. Study findings and constraints: T cells newly recruited by each seasonal influenza vaccination are few, the authors suggested.

TCRdb ran MiXCR on the RT-PCR reads and lists one entry per CDR3 protein. The sample holds 800,000 to 1,000,000 distinct CDR3 sequences; approximately 21% are singletons and the top ten take 10% to 13%. This clonotype was counted between two and nine times. Antigen: not known. The CDR3 is 13 amino acids. V was shortened by 6 bases and J by 0 bases, with 12 bases between the two germline ends. Germline V gene lookup returns CDR1 DFQATT and CDR2 SNEGSKA (reference sequence). Sequences were derived from PBMCs from blood, sampled around 5 days after vaccination. The source is a man aged 45 to 65 who received an inactivated influenza vaccine. The J gene is TRBJ2-7, the V gene TRBV20-1, with D possibly TRBD1 on 5 matching bases. CDR3 sequence: CSASTGNSYEQYF. CDR3 nucleotides: TGCAGTGCCTCAACAGGTAACTCCTACGAGCAGTACTTC.